This T cell receptor beta chain was profiled in a study of cytomegalovirus exposure and HLA in healthy donors. A word on this clone: The target antigen is unknown.

The V segment lost 1 base and the J segment 3 bases; nucleotides outside the gene matches: 1. Per germline, CDR1 LNHNV and CDR2 YYDKDF (reference sequence). The CDR3 has 14 residues. Study-level points and caveats: The authors later found most CMV-associated TCR beta chains appeared HLA-restricted.

The PCR made use of 60 Vbeta and 13 Jbeta primers. TCRdb keeps only in-frame clones here, not all; method: immunoSEQ multiplex PCR. The sample has 90,000 to 150,000 clones; roughly 65% are singletons. This chain uses TRBV15 with TRBJ2-7; TRBD1 matches at 9 bases. This clonotype was obtained from a man aged 35 to 55 in good health and CMV-seropositive. The specimen sequenced was PBMCs. In DNA form, the CDR3 reads TGTGCCACCAGCAGAGTGACAGGGGGCTACGAGCAGTACTTC. This translates into CATSRVTGGYEQYF.